This TCR beta chain was identified in a study of T cell repertoires in cytomegalovirus infection. At the level of the study: As its CMV epitopes, the study selected recently identified HLA-C-restricted and well-studied HLA-B-restricted targets.

A few counts support this clonotype. As yet, its antigen is unknown. TCRdb reprocessed the reads with MiXCR, giving one entry per CDR3 protein. Among approximately 730,000 distinct CDR3 sequences, around 32% were seen once, and the ten largest hold around a sixth. Germline CDR1 reads DFQATT; CDR2 reads SNEGSKA (reference sequence). The V gene end was trimmed by 0 bases and the J gene end by 8 bases; junction bases not matched to a gene: 11. This CDR3 has 16 amino acids. The clonotype comes from a human donor in good health (CMV status not recorded). Some clones in this sample may be carry-over from other donors' samples. This material consisted of cultured PBMCs, taken from culture after CMV antigen stimulation. V and J are TRBV20-1 and TRBJ2-1, with TRBD2 matching over 9 bases. The DNA for the CDR3 is TGCAGTGCTAGAGATTCGCTAGCGGGAAATGGGGATGAGCAGTTCTTC. Translation gives CSARDSLAGNGDEQFF.